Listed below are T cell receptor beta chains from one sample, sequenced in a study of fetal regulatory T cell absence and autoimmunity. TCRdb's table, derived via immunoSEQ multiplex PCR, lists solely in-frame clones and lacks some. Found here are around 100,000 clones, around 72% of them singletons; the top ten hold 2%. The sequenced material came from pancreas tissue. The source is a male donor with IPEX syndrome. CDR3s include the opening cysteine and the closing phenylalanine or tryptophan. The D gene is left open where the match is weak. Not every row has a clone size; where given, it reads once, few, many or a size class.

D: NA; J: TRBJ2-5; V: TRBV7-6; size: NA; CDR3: CASSLQPTRETQYF; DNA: TGTGCCAGCAGCTTACAGCCCACCAGGGAGACCCAGTACTTC
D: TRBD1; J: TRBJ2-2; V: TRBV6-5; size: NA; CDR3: CASSYEGARAGELFF; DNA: TGTGCCAGCAGTTACGAGGGGGCGCGGGCCGGGGAGCTGTTTTTT
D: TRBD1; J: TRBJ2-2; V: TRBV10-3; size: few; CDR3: CAIASPGTGAPGELFF; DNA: TGTGCCATCGCCTCCCCAGGGACAGGGGCTCCGGGGGAGCTGTTTTTT
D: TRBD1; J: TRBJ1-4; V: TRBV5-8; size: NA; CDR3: CASSLGTGLNEKLFF; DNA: TGTGCCAGCAGCTTAGGGACAGGACTAAATGAAAAACTGTTTTTT
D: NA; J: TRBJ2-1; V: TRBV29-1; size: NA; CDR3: CSGRFLAGYYNEQFF; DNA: TGCAGCGGCCGCTTCCTAGCCGGATACTACAATGAGCAGTTCTTC
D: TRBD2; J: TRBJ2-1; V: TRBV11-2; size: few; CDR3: CASSSSGGAYNEQFF; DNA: TGTGCCAGCAGTTCTAGCGGGGGGGCCTACAATGAGCAGTTCTTC
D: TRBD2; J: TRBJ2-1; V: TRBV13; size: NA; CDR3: CASSPLAGGPENEQFF; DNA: TGTGCCAGCAGCCCGCTAGCGGGAGGGCCGGAGAATGAGCAGTTCTTC
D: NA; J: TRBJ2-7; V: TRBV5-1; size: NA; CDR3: CASSLSSRSYEQYF; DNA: TGCGCCAGCAGCTTGTCTAGCCGCTCCTACGAGCAGTACTTC
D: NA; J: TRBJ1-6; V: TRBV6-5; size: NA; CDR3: CASSYIRGSPLHF; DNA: TGTGCCAGCAGTTACATAAGGGGTTCACCCCTCCACTTT
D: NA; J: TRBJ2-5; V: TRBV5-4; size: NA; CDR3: CASSFRQGTEGETQYF; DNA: TGTGCCAGCAGCTTTAGACAGGGAACGGAGGGAGAGACCCAGTACTTC
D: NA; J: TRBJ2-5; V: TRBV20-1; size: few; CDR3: CSPIRQETQYF; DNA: TGCAGTCCCATCCGGCAGGAGACCCAGTACTTC
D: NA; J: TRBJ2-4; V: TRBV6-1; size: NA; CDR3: CASSEGNIQYF; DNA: TGTGCCAGCAGTGAGGGAAACATTCAGTACTTC
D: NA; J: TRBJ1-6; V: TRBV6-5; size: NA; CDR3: CASSYNRENSPLHF; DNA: TGTGCCAGCAGTTACAACAGGGAAAATTCACCCCTCCACTTT
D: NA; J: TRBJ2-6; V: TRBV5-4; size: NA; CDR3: CAGHRDGANVLTF; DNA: TGTGCCGGCCACAGGGACGGGGCCAACGTCCTGACTTTC
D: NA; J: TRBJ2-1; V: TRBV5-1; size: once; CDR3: CASSLAGPNEQFF; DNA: TGCGCCAGCAGCTTGGCCGGGCCGAATGAGCAGTTCTTC
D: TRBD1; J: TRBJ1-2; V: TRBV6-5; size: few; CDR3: CASSYSPGQSAYGYTF; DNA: TGTGCCAGCAGTTACTCGCCGGGACAGTCTGCCTATGGCTACACCTTC
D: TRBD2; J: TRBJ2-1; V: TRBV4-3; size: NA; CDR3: CASSQGVAGVYNEQFF; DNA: TGCGCCAGCAGCCAAGGGGTAGCGGGGGTGTACAATGAGCAGTTCTTC
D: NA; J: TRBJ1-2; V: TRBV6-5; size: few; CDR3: CASSYDRTHYGYTF; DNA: TGTGCCAGCAGTTACGATCGGACACACTATGGCTACACCTTC
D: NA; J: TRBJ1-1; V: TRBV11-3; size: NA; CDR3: CASSLGHESGAFF; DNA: TGTGCCAGCAGCTTAGGGCACGAGAGTGGAGCTTTCTTT
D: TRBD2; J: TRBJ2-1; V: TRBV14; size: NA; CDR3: CASSQPSGRGNEQFF; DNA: TGTGCCAGCAGCCAACCTAGCGGGAGGGGGAATGAGCAGTTCTTC
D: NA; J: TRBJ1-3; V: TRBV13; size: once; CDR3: CASSPDSGNTIYF; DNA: TGTGCCAGCAGCCCCGACTCTGGAAACACCATATATTTT
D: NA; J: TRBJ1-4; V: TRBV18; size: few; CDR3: CASSQGEKLFF; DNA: TGTGCCAGCTCACAGGGTGAAAAACTGTTTTTT
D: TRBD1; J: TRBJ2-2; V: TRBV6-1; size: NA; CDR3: CATATGVNTGELFF; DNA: TGTGCCACAGCGACAGGGGTTAACACCGGGGAGCTGTTTTTT
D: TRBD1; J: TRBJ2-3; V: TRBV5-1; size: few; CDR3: CASSFNGQGARDTQYF; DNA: TGCGCCAGCAGCTTTAACGGTCAGGGGGCAAGAGATACGCAGTATTTT
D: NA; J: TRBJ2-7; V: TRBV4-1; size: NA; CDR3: CASSLDRSYEQYF; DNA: TGCGCCAGCAGCCTAGACAGGAGCTACGAGCAGTACTTC
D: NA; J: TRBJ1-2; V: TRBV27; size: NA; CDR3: CASSLMGGGNYGYTF; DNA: TGTGCCAGCAGTTTAATGGGGGGAGGTAACTATGGCTACACCTTC
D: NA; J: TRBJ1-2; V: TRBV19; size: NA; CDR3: CASSYRDDYGYTF; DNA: TGTGCCAGTAGTTACAGGGACGACTATGGCTACACCTTC
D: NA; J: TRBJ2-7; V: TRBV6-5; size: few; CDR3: CASSYGPLARDEQYF; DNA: TGTGCCAGCAGTTACGGCCCCCTAGCGAGAGACGAGCAGTACTTC
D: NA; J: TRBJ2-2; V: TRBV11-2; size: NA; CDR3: CASSALSTTGELFF; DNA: TGTGCCAGCAGCGCACTCAGTACCACCGGGGAGCTGTTTTTT
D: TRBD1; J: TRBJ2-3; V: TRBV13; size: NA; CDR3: CASSSRDRGRTDTQYF; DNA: TGTGCCAGCAGCTCCCGGGACAGGGGGCGAACAGATACGCAGTATTTT
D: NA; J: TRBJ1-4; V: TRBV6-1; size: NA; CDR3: CASSERGVGEVGEKLFF; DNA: TGTGCCAGCAGTGAAAGGGGAGTCGGGGAAGTCGGGGAAAAACTGTTTTTT
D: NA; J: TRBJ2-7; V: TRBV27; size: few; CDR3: CASGPTREQYF; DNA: TGTGCCAGTGGACCGACAAGGGAGCAGTACTTC
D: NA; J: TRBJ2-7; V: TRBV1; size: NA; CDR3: CTSSQELAGGPSSYEQYF; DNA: TGCACCAGCAGCCAAGAACTAGCGGGAGGGCCTAGCTCCTACGAGCAGTACTTC
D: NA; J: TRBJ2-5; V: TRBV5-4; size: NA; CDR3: CASSLQGPQETQYF; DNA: TGTGCCAGCAGCTTGCAGGGGCCCCAAGAGACCCAGTACTTC
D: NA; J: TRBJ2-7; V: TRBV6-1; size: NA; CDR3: CASIIQIGSNYEQYF; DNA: TGTGCCAGCATCATTCAAATAGGGTCGAACTACGAGCAGTACTTC
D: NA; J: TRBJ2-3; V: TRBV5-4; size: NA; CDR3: CASSPRDFPFSDTQYF; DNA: TGTGCCAGCAGCCCCCGGGACTTTCCCTTTTCAGATACGCAGTATTTT
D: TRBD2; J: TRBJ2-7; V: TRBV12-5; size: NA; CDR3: CASGRGLAGTYEQYF; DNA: TGTGCTAGTGGTCGGGGACTAGCGGGGACCTACGAGCAGTACTTC
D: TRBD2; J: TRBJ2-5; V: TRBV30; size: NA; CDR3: CAWSISRTSGQETQYF; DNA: TGTGCCTGGAGTATATCGAGGACTAGCGGACAAGAGACCCAGTACTTC
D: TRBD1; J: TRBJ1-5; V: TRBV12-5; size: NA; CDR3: CASGSGQGQPQHF; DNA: TGTGCTAGTGGTTCGGGACAGGGTCAGCCCCAGCATTTT
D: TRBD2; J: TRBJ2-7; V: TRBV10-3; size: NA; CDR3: CATGREAYEQYF; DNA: TGTGCCACAGGACGGGAGGCCTACGAGCAGTACTTC
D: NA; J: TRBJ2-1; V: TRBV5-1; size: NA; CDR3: CASSLGSGREQFF; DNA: TGCGCCAGCAGCTTGGGTTCAGGGAGGGAGCAGTTCTTC
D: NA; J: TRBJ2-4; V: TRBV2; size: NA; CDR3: CASGAKNIQYF; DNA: TGTGCCAGCGGGGCCAAAAACATTCAGTACTTC
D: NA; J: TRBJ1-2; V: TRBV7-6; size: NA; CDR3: CASSLVGVGYGYTF; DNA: TGTGCCAGCAGCTTAGTAGGGGTTGGCTATGGCTACACCTTC
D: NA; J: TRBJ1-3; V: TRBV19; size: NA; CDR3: CASSSLTGTPGNTIYF; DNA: TGTGCCAGTAGTTCTTTAACCGGGACACCCGGAAACACCATATATTTT
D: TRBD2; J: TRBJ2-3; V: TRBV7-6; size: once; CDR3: CASSLAGGPVDTQYF; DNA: TGTGCCAGCAGCTTAGCGGGAGGGCCTGTGGATACGCAGTATTTT
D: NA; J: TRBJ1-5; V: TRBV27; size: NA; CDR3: CASSLSWGSNQPQHF; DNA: TGTGCCAGCAGTTTATCTTGGGGGAGCAATCAGCCCCAGCATTTT
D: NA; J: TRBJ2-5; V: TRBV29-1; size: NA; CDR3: CSAGKETQYF; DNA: TGCAGCGCGGGGAAAGAGACCCAGTACTTC
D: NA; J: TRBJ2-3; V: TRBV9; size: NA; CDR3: CASSDRGTDTQYF; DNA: TGTGCCAGCAGCGACAGGGGCACAGATACGCAGTATTTT
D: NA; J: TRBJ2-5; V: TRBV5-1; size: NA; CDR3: CASSWLGATHGETQYF; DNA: TGCGCCAGCAGCTGGTTGGGGGCTACCCACGGAGAGACCCAGTACTTC
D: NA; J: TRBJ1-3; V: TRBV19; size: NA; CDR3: CASLRQGPGNTIYF; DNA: TGTGCCAGCTTACGCCAGGGCCCTGGAAACACCATATATTTT